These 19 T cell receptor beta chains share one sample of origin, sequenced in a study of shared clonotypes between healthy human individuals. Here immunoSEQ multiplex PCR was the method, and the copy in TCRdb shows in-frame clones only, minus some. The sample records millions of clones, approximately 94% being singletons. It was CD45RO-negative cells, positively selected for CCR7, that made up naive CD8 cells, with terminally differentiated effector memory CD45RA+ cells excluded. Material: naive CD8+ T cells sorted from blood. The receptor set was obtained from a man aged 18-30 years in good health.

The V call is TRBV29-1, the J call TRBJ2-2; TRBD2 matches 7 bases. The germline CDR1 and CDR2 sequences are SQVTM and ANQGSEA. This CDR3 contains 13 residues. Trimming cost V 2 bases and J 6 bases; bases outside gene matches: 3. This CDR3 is CSVESGMAGELFF. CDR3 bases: TGCAGCGTTGAAAGCGGGATGGCCGGGGAGCTGTTTTTT.

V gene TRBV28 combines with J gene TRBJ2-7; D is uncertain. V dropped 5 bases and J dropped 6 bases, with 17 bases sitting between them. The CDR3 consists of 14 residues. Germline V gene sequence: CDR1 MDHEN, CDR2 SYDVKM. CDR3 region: CASSLSMGSSEQYF. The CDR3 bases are TGTGCCAGCAGTCTTTCAATGGGTTCTTCCGAGCAGTACTTC.

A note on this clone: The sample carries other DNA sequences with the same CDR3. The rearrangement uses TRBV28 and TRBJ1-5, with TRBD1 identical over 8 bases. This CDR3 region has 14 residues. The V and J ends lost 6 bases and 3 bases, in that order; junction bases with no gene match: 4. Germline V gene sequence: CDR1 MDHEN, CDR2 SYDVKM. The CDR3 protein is CASSPDRANQPQHF. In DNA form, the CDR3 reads TGTGCCAGCAGCCCGGACAGGGCCAATCAGCCCCAGCATTTT.

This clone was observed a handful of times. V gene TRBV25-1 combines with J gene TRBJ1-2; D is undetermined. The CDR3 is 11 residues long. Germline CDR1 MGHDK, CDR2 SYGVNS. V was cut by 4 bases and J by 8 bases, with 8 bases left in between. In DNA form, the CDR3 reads TGTGCCAGCAGTGTAGGTACAGGCTACACCTTC. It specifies CASSVGTGYTF.

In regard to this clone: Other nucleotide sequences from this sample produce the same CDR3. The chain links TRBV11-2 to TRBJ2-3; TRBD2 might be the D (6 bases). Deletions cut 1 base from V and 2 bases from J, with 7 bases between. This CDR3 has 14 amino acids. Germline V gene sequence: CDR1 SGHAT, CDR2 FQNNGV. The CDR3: CASSLGGDTDTQYF. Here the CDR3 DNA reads TGTGCCAGCAGCTTAGGCGGGGACACAGATACGCAGTATTTT.

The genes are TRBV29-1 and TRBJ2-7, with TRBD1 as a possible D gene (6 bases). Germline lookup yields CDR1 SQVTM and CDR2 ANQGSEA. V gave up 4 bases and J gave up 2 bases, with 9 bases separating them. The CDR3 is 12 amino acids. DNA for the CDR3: TGCAGCGTTGGAGGGACACCCTACGAGCAGTACTTC. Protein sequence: CSVGGTPYEQYF.

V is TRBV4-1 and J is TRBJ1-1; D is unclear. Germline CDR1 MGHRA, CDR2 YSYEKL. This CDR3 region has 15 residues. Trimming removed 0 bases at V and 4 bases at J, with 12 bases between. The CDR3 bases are TGCGCCAGCAGCCAAGAAAAAGGGCTGAGCACTGAAGCTTTCTTT. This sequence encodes CASSQEKGLSTEAFF.

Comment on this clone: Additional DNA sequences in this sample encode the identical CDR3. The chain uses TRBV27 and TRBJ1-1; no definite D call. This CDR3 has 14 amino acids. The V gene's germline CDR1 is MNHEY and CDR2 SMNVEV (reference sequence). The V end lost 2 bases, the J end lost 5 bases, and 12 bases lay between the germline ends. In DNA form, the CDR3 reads TGTGCCAGCAGTTTACTCCGGGGAGGAACTGAAGCTTTCTTT. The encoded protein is CASSLLRGGTEAFF.

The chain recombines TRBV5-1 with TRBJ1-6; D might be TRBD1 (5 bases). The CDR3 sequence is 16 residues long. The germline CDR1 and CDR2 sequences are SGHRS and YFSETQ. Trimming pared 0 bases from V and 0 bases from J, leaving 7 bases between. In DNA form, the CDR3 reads TGCGCCAGCAGCTTGGTAGGGGACTCCTATAATTCACCCCTCCACTTT. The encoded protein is CASSLVGDSYNSPLHF. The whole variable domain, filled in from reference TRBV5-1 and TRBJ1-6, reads KAGVTQTPRYLIKTRGQQVTLSCSPISGHRSVSWYQQTPGQGLQFLFEYFSETQRNKGNFPGRFSGRQFSNSRSEMNVSTLELGDSALYLCASSLVGDSYNSPLHFGNGTRLTVT.

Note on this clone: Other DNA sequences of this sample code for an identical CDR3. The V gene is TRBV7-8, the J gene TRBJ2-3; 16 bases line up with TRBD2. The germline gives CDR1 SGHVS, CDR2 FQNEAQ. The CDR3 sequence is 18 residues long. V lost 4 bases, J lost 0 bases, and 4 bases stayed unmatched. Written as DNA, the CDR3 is TGTGCCAGCAGCTCGGGACTAGCGGGGGGGCCCAGCACAGATACGCAGTATTTT. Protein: CASSSGLAGGPSTDTQYF.

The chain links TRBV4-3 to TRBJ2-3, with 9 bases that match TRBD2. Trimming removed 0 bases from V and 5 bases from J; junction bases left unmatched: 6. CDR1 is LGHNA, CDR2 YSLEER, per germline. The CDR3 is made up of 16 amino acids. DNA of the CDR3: TGCGCCAGCAGCCAAGAGGTAGCGGGGGCGAAAGATACGCAGTATTTT. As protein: CASSQEVAGAKDTQYF.

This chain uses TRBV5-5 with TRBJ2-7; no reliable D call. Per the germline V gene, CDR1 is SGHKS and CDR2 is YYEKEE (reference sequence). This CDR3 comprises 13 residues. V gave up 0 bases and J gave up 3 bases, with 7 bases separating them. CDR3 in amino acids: CASSLAEFYEQYF. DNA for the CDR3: TGTGCCAGCAGCTTGGCTGAGTTCTACGAGCAGTACTTC. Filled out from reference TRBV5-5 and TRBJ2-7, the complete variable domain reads DAGVTQSPTHLIKTRGQQVTLRCSPISGHKSVSWYQQVLGQGPQFIFQYYEKEERGRGNFPDRFSARQFPNYSSELNVNALLLGDSALYLCASSLAEFYEQYFGPGTRLTVT.

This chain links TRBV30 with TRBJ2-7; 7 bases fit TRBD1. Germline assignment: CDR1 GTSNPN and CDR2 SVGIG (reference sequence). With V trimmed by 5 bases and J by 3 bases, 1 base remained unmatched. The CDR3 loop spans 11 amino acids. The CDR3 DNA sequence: TGTGCCTGGGCAGGGGGCTACGAGCAGTACTTC. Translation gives CAWAGGYEQYF.

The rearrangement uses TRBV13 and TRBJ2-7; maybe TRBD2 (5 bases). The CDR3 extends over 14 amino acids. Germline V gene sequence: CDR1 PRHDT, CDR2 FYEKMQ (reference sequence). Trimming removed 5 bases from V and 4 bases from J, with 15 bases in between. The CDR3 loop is CASSRRTRVYEQYF. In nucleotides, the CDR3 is TGTGCCAGCAGCCGAAGAACTAGGGTTTACGAGCAGTACTTC.

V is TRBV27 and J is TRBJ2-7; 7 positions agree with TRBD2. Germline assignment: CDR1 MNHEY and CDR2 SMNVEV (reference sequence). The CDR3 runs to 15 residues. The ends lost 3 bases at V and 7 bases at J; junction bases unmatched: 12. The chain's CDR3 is CASSLMVGGPQEQYF. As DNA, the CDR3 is TGTGCCAGCAGTTTGATGGTGGGAGGGCCGCAAGAGCAGTACTTC.

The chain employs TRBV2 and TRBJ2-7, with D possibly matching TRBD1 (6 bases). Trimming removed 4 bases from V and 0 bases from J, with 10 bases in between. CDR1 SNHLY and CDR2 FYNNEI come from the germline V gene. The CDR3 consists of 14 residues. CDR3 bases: TGTGCCAGCAGTGGACAGGTCCGCTCCTACGAGCAGTACTTC. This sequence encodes CASSGQVRSYEQYF.

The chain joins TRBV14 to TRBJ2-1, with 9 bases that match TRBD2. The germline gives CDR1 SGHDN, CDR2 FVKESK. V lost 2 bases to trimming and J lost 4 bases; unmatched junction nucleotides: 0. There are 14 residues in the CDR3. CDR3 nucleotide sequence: TGTGCCAGCAGCCAACTAGCGGGGTACAATGAGCAGTTCTTC. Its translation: CASSQLAGYNEQFF.

The CDR3 sequence: CASNRGGETEAFF. CDR3 in DNA: TGTGCCAGCAATCGGGGAGGGGAGACTGAAGCTTTCTTT. The chain uses TRBV9 and TRBJ1-1; tentatively, D is TRBD1 (5 bases). The CDR3 has 13 amino acids. CDR1 and CDR2 from the germline V gene are SGDLS and YYNGEE. The V end was cut by 6 bases, the J end by 5 bases, with 14 bases between.

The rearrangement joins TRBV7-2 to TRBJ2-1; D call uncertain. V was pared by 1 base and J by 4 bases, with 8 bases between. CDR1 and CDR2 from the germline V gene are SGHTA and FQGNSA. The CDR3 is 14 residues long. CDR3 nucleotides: TGTGCCAGCAGCTTAGTTGCAGAATACAATGAGCAGTTCTTC. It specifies CASSLVAEYNEQFF.